This is a list of T cell receptor beta chains from one sample in a study of blood T cell repertoires in COVID-19. The protocol was immunoSEQ multiplex PCR, while the TCRdb copy is restricted to in-frame clones and leaves out a portion. The table includes around 180,000 clones, about 91% detected once. The sample consisted of PBMCs or T cells enriched from blood (not recorded which). These receptors were taken from a woman between 35 and 50 years old with acute COVID-19. CDR3s include the opening cysteine and the closing phenylalanine or tryptophan. The D gene is left open where the match is weak. Size is stated for part of the rows, as once, few or many counts, or as a class when the clone is expanded.

V: TRBV9
size: NA
D: NA
J: TRBJ2-3
CDR3: CASSFRGQTSTDTQYF
DNA: TGTGCCAGCAGCTTTAGAGGACAGACTAGCACAGATACGCAGTATTTT

V: TRBV21-1
size: NA
D: NA
J: TRBJ2-2
CDR3: CASSKVSTSGTTGELFF
DNA: TGTGCCAGCAGCAAAGTTTCCACTAGCGGGACGACCGGGGAGCTGTTTTTT

V: TRBV6-6
size: once
D: TRBD2
J: TRBJ2-1
CDR3: CASSDPGLAVNEQFF
DNA: TGTGCCAGCAGTGACCCGGGACTAGCGGTCAATGAGCAGTTCTTC

V: TRBV14
size: NA
D: NA
J: TRBJ2-1
CDR3: CASSQNMEGGTYNEQFF
DNA: TGTGCCAGCAGCCAGAACATGGAGGGTGGAACCTACAATGAGCAGTTCTTC

V: TRBV2
size: once
D: NA
J: TRBJ2-1
CDR3: CASRNSYNEQFF
DNA: TGTGCCAGCAGGAACAGTTACAATGAGCAGTTCTTC

V: TRBV28
size: NA
D: NA
J: TRBJ1-3
CDR3: CASRSREDTIYF
DNA: TGTGCCAGCAGAAGCAGGGAAGACACCATATATTTT

V: TRBV5-8
size: NA
D: TRBD2
J: TRBJ2-1
CDR3: CASSLVVGLAEFTYNEQFF
DNA: TGTGCCAGCAGCCTGGTCGTGGGACTAGCGGAATTTACCTACAATGAGCAGTTCTTC

V: TRBV25-1
size: many
D: NA
J: TRBJ1-1
CDR3: CASGGVGAAEAFF
DNA: TGTGCCAGCGGGGGGGTGGGGGCCGCTGAAGCTTTCTTT

V: TRBV3-1/TRBV3-2
size: NA
D: NA
J: TRBJ2-4
CDR3: CASSQEALRLDQNIQYF
DNA: TGTGCCAGCAGCCAAGAGGCCCTTCGACTAGACCAAAACATTCAGTACTTC

V: TRBV30
size: NA
D: NA
J: TRBJ1-1
CDR3: CAWTGDGTEAFF
DNA: TGTGCCTGGACGGGGGATGGCACTGAAGCTTTCTTT

V: TRBV4-1
size: NA
D: TRBD1
J: TRBJ2-7
CDR3: CASSQVHDRGYEQYF
DNA: TGCGCCAGCAGCCAAGTTCACGACAGGGGCTACGAGCAGTACTTC

V: TRBV5-1
size: NA
D: NA
J: TRBJ2-3
CDR3: CASSLVYTDTQYF
DNA: TGCGCCAGCAGCTTGGTTTACACAGATACGCAGTATTTT

V: TRBV9
size: NA
D: TRBD2
J: TRBJ2-3
CDR3: CASSVGLAGADTQYF
DNA: TGTGCCAGCAGCGTCGGACTAGCGGGAGCAGATACGCAGTATTTT

V: TRBV19
size: once
D: TRBD1
J: TRBJ2-1
CDR3: CASSQQGSYNEQFF
DNA: TGTGCCAGTAGTCAACAGGGGTCCTACAATGAGCAGTTCTTC

V: TRBV5-1
size: NA
D: TRBD1
J: TRBJ1-5
CDR3: CASSPGTGGRGNQPQHF
DNA: TGCGCCAGCAGCCCCGGGACAGGGGGCAGAGGCAATCAGCCCCAGCATTTT

V: TRBV6-5
size: NA
D: TRBD2
J: TRBJ2-1
CDR3: CASRRTSENYNEQFF
DNA: TGTGCCAGCAGGAGGACTAGCGAGAATTACAATGAGCAGTTCTTC

V: TRBV5-4
size: NA
D: TRBD2
J: TRBJ2-3
CDR3: CASSLSSGRSLHTQYF
DNA: TGTGCCAGCAGCTTGAGTAGCGGGAGATCCCTCCATACGCAGTATTTT

V: TRBV29-1
size: NA
D: TRBD2
J: TRBJ2-1
CDR3: CSGGLAGEEFF
DNA: TGCAGCGGCGGACTAGCGGGAGAGGAATTCTTC

V: TRBV29-1
size: once
D: TRBD1
J: TRBJ2-1
CDR3: CSVAVGGDEQFF
DNA: TGCAGCGTTGCTGTAGGGGGCGATGAGCAGTTCTTC

V: TRBV7-9
size: once
D: TRBD2
J: TRBJ2-7
CDR3: CASSLVGLEGEQYF
DNA: TGTGCCAGCAGCTTAGTCGGACTAGAGGGCGAGCAGTACTTC

V: TRBV5-1
size: NA
D: TRBD1
J: TRBJ2-2
CDR3: CASSLGTGAGELFF
DNA: TGCGCCAGCAGCTTGGGTACAGGGGCCGGGGAGCTGTTTTTT

V: TRBV7-2
size: NA
D: TRBD2
J: TRBJ2-1
CDR3: CASSIHASGAANEQFF
DNA: TGTGCCAGCAGCATCCATGCTAGCGGGGCCGCCAATGAGCAGTTCTTC

V: TRBV4-1
size: once
D: TRBD1
J: TRBJ2-2
CDR3: CASSQPGQGNTGELFF
DNA: TGCGCCAGCAGCCAACCGGGACAGGGGAACACCGGGGAGCTGTTTTTT

V: TRBV13
size: NA
D: TRBD2
J: TRBJ2-7
CDR3: CASSPGTSGRASEQYF
DNA: TGTGCCAGCAGCCCCGGGACTAGCGGGAGGGCCTCCGAGCAGTACTTC

V: TRBV28
size: NA
D: TRBD2
J: TRBJ2-7
CDR3: CASSPRLAGVYEQYF
DNA: TGTGCCAGCAGTCCAAGACTAGCGGGGGTATACGAGCAGTACTTC

V: TRBV6-6
size: NA
D: NA
J: TRBJ2-6
CDR3: CASSTPDSGANVLTF
DNA: TGTGCCAGCAGTACCCCAGACTCTGGGGCCAACGTCCTGACTTTC

V: TRBV6-5
size: NA
D: NA
J: TRBJ2-2
CDR3: CASSQTGYTGELFF
DNA: TGTGCCAGCAGCCAGACAGGTTACACCGGGGAGCTGTTTTTT

V: TRBV9
size: NA
D: NA
J: TRBJ1-1
CDR3: CASSGPRQVEAFF
DNA: TGTGCCAGCAGCGGACCCCGACAGGTTGAAGCTTTCTTT

V: TRBV4-2
size: many
D: NA
J: TRBJ1-3
CDR3: CASSQTDGDSGNTIYF
DNA: TGTGCCAGCAGCCAAACAGACGGGGACTCTGGAAACACCATATATTTT

V: TRBV27
size: NA
D: TRBD2
J: TRBJ2-7
CDR3: CASSVTGLAGNEQYF
DNA: TGTGCCAGCAGTGTAACGGGACTAGCGGGGAACGAGCAGTACTTC

V: TRBV7-9
size: NA
D: TRBD2
J: TRBJ2-1
CDR3: CASSTTSGSANEQFF
DNA: TGTGCCAGCAGCACGACTAGCGGGAGTGCCAATGAGCAGTTCTTC

V: TRBV29-1
size: NA
D: NA
J: TRBJ1-4
CDR3: CSVVTAGEKLFF
DNA: TGCAGCGTTGTGACAGCCGGTGAAAAACTGTTTTTT

V: TRBV13
size: NA
D: TRBD1
J: TRBJ2-5
CDR3: CASSPGTVLGETQYF
DNA: TGTGCCAGCAGCCCAGGGACAGTCCTGGGGGAGACCCAGTACTTC

V: TRBV6-4
size: NA
D: TRBD2
J: TRBJ2-1
CDR3: CASSDFGTSPYNEQFF
DNA: TGTGCCAGCAGTGACTTCGGGACTAGCCCCTACAATGAGCAGTTCTTC

V: TRBV19
size: NA
D: TRBD1
J: TRBJ1-5
CDR3: CASSIDRGQPQHF
DNA: TGTGCCAGTAGTATTGACAGGGGTCAGCCCCAGCATTTT

V: TRBV29-1
size: NA
D: NA
J: TRBJ2-1
CDR3: CSVDDNRAYNEQFF
DNA: TGCAGCGTTGACGACAACAGGGCCTACAATGAGCAGTTCTTC

V: TRBV13
size: NA
D: TRBD1
J: TRBJ2-1
CDR3: CASTPGGTGDDNEQFF
DNA: TGTGCCAGCACCCCTGGTGGGACAGGCGACGACAATGAGCAGTTCTTC

V: TRBV27
size: few
D: NA
J: TRBJ1-3
CDR3: CASSLDSGNTIYF
DNA: TGTGCCAGCAGCCTAGACTCTGGAAACACCATATATTTT

V: TRBV5-5
size: NA
D: NA
J: TRBJ2-5
CDR3: CASSRDTLTVPQYF
DNA: TGTGCCAGCAGCCGGGACACGCTAACCGTCCCCCAGTACTTC

V: TRBV14
size: NA
D: TRBD1
J: TRBJ2-3
CDR3: CASSPTGAPTDTQYF
DNA: TGTGCCAGCAGCCCCACAGGGGCACCCACAGATACGCAGTATTTT

V: TRBV7-9
size: few
D: TRBD2
J: TRBJ2-3
CDR3: CASRDRTASSGPNTDTQYF
DNA: TGTGCCAGCAGGGACCGGACGGCATCTAGCGGGCCCAACACAGATACGCAGTATTTT

V: TRBV19
size: NA
D: TRBD1
J: TRBJ1-5
CDR3: CASSIIETGGPQPQHF
DNA: TGTGCCAGTAGTATAATAGAGACAGGGGGCCCTCAGCCCCAGCATTTT

V: TRBV10-2
size: NA
D: TRBD2
J: TRBJ2-7
CDR3: CASSERAGAYEQYF
DNA: TGCGCCAGCAGTGAACGAGCGGGAGCCTACGAGCAGTACTTC

V: TRBV19
size: NA
D: TRBD2
J: TRBJ2-3
CDR3: CASRLAGSTDTQYF
DNA: TGTGCCAGTAGACTAGCGGGGAGCACAGATACGCAGTATTTT

V: TRBV2
size: NA
D: TRBD1
J: TRBJ1-4
CDR3: CASSPNPAPGTGDEKLFF
DNA: TGTGCCAGCAGTCCTAATCCGGCTCCGGGGACAGGGGATGAAAAACTGTTTTTT

V: TRBV6-6
size: NA
D: NA
J: TRBJ2-5
CDR3: CASSSSSRQETQYF
DNA: TGTGCCAGCAGTTCCTCCTCCAGGCAAGAGACCCAGTACTTC

V: TRBV5-1
size: once
D: NA
J: TRBJ2-3
CDR3: CASSLDPGTPTDTQYF
DNA: TGCGCCAGCAGCTTGGATCCAGGTACACCCACAGATACGCAGTATTTT

V: TRBV10-3
size: NA
D: TRBD1
J: TRBJ2-7
CDR3: CAISTGASYEQYF
DNA: TGTGCCATCAGTACAGGGGCTTCCTACGAGCAGTACTTC

V: TRBV4-1
size: NA
D: TRBD1
J: TRBJ1-3
CDR3: CASSFDREQFRNTIYF
DNA: TGCGCCAGCAGCTTCGACAGGGAGCAGTTTAGAAACACCATATATTTT

V: TRBV6-2/TRBV6-3
size: NA
D: NA
J: TRBJ2-3
CDR3: CASSYGLGNTDTQYF
DNA: TGTGCCAGCAGTTACGGACTGGGGAACACAGATACGCAGTATTTT

V: TRBV15
size: NA
D: NA
J: TRBJ2-5
CDR3: CATSRDTGSQETQYF
DNA: TGTGCCACCAGCAGAGACACAGGGTCCCAAGAGACCCAGTACTTC

V: TRBV6-5
size: NA
D: TRBD1
J: TRBJ2-1
CDR3: CASTLDRGEHNEQFF
DNA: TGTGCCAGCACCCTGGACAGGGGGGAACACAATGAGCAGTTCTTC

V: TRBV30
size: NA
D: NA
J: TRBJ1-5
CDR3: CAWTAGSSNQPQHF
DNA: TGTGCCTGGACTGCAGGGTCGAGCAATCAGCCCCAGCATTTT

V: TRBV12-3/TRBV12-4
size: NA
D: TRBD2
J: TRBJ2-1
CDR3: CASSQRESGEQFF
DNA: TGTGCCAGCAGTCAGCGGGAGTCGGGCGAGCAGTTCTTC

V: TRBV27
size: NA
D: TRBD1
J: TRBJ2-3
CDR3: CASSSHGTGGIRGHTDTQYF
DNA: TGTGCCAGCAGTTCCCATGGGACAGGGGGCATTAGGGGACACACAGATACGCAGTATTTT

V: TRBV6-2/TRBV6-3
size: once
D: NA
J: TRBJ1-5
CDR3: CASSYSRGNLGQGMGNQPQHF
DNA: TGTGCCAGCAGTTACTCGAGGGGGAATCTGGGGCAGGGGATGGGCAATCAGCCCCAGCATTTT

V: TRBV4-3
size: NA
D: TRBD1
J: TRBJ2-6
CDR3: CASSNRDSHSGANVLTF
DNA: TGCGCCAGCAGCAACCGGGACAGCCACTCTGGGGCCAACGTCCTGACTTTC

V: TRBV9
size: once
D: NA
J: TRBJ2-2
CDR3: CASSPPGQGNTGELFF
DNA: TGTGCCAGCAGCCCCCCCGGTCAGGGAAACACCGGGGAGCTGTTTTTT